The 6 T cell receptor beta chains below were found in one sample sequenced in a study of blood T cell repertoires in COVID-19. Some clones are missing from TCRdb's copy, which holds only in-frame ones; the method was immunoSEQ multiplex PCR. The sample shows 300,000 to 350,000 clones, approximately 82% of them seen only once. The sequencing sample was made of peripheral blood. The receptor source for this set is a young man with active or convalescent COVID-19.

The chain couples TRBV6-2 or TRBV6-3 to TRBJ2-6; 9 bases map to TRBD1. This CDR3 region has 17 residues. After removal of 5 bases from V and 0 bases from J, the junction contained 5 bases not matched to a gene. The germline gives CDR1 MNHEY, CDR2 SVGEGT. CDR3 region: CASSTRDRASGANVLTF. CDR3 nucleotides: TGTGCCAGCAGTACCCGGGACAGGGCCTCTGGGGCCAACGTCCTGACTTTC.

This clone was seen just once. The chain joins TRBV29-1 to TRBJ2-3; D remains ambiguous. V was cut by 4 bases and J by 2 bases, with 10 bases left in between. Germline V gene sequence: CDR1 SQVTM, CDR2 ANQGSEA. CDR3 size: 13 residues. The CDR3 nucleotides read TGCAGCGTTGTGGGCAGATACACAGATACGCAGTATTTT. Translated: CSVVGRYTDTQYF.

The chain employs TRBV2 and TRBJ1-2; possible D gene TRBD1, 5 bases. Trimming left V 3 bases short and J 8 bases short, with 28 bases between. The length of the CDR3 is 18 residues. Germline V CDR1 and CDR2: SNHLY, FYNNEI. The CDR3 coding sequence is TGTGCCAGCAGTGATCGGTCGGCAGGGTGGAGTGGTACGCGAGGCTACACCTTC. It encodes CASSDRSAGWSGTRGYTF.

The chain links TRBV29-1 to TRBJ1-4; 7 bases line up with TRBD1. Trimming removed 6 bases from V and 6 bases from J; junction bases left unmatched: 7. The length of the CDR3 is 13 residues. Germline V gives CDR1 SQVTM, CDR2 ANQGSEA. CDR3 residues: CSVEGARDEKLFF. The CDR3 DNA reads as TGCAGCGTGGAGGGGGCTCGGGATGAAAAACTGTTTTTT.

This clone has only one observation. The chain couples TRBV30 to TRBJ1-5; a possible D gene is TRBD1 (5 bases). Trimming cost V 1 base and J 6 bases, with 13 bases left between them. The CDR3 contains 14 residues. Germline V gives CDR1 GTSNPN, CDR2 SVGIG (reference sequence). CDR3 region: CAWSGYGGAQPQHF. The CDR3 DNA follows: TGTGCCTGGAGTGGATACGGTGGGGCTCAGCCCCAGCATTTT. Variable domain in full (rest from reference TRBV30 and TRBJ1-5): SQTIHQWPATLVQPVGSPLSLECTVEGTSNPNLYWYRQAAGRGLQLLFYSVGIGQISSEVPQNLSASRPQDRQFILSSKKLLLSDSGFYLCAWSGYGGAQPQHFGDGTRLSIL.

The rearrangement links TRBV19 to TRBJ1-5; possibly TRBD1 for D (5 bases). Germline V lookup: CDR1 LNHDA, CDR2 SQIVND (reference sequence). Between the trimmed V and J ends, which lost 2 bases and 6 bases, there was a span of 11 bases. This CDR3 comprises 14 residues. The CDR3 DNA is TGTGCCAGTAGTATATTGGGGCCGACTCAGCCCCAGCATTTT. Its translation: CASSILGPTQPQHF.